Each of the 28 T cell receptor beta chains below was sequenced from the same sample in a study of CD8 T cells in ankylosing spondylitis. Notes on the study in general: The study identified a TCR beta motif of several highly homologous variants that appeared characteristic of ankylosing spondylitis blood.

These receptors have no known antigen. One entry per CDR3 protein results from TCRdb running MiXCR on the 5' RACE reads. The sample has about 800,000 distinct CDR3 sequences; approximately 10% are singletons. Sequenced input: blood, either unsorted or a sorted T cell fraction (not recorded which). The source is a male donor with ankylosing spondylitis.

This clonotype showed up many times. CDR3 nucleotides: TGTGCCAGCAGCACAGGACCCATGGCTGAAGCTTTCTTT. Translated: CASSTGPMAEAFF. The chain uses TRBV11-2 and TRBJ1-1, with a possible D match to TRBD1 (5 bases). Trimming removed 5 bases at V and 6 bases at J, with 13 bases between. The germline CDR1 and CDR2 sequences are SGHAT and FQNNGV. The CDR3 runs 13 residues.

The chain has TRBV6-5 and TRBJ2-3, with 7 bases lining up with TRBD1. Trimming at V came to 2 bases and at J to 3 bases, leaving 5 bases not matched to a gene. The germline V gene has CDR1 MNHEY and CDR2 SVGAGI. The CDR3 has 15 residues. The CDR3 nucleotides read TGTGCCAGCAGTTACGACAGGGATCGAACAGATACGCAGTATTTT. As protein: CASSYDRDRTDTQYF.

This clonotype was picked up many times. V gene TRBV11-2 combines with J gene TRBJ2-2, with D hard to call. V lost 1 base and J 6 bases, leaving 6 bases between the germline ends. Germline loops: CDR1 SGHAT, CDR2 FQNNGV. CDR3 length: 13 residues. The CDR3 DNA reads as TGTGCCAGCAGCTTAGCAACAGCCGGGGAGCTGTTTTTT. Protein sequence: CASSLATAGELFF.

This clonotype was detected a few times. The rearrangement joins TRBV7-9 to TRBJ1-1; perhaps TRBD1 as D (6 bases). With 7 bases removed from V and 3 bases from J, the gap between germline ends came to 15 bases. The CDR3 covers 14 residues. Germline CDR1 SEHNR, CDR2 FQNEAQ (reference sequence). CDR3 sequence (DNA): TGTGCCAGCACCCCAACAGGGAGGTACACTGAAGCTTTCTTT. Protein: CASTPTGRYTEAFF.

The CDR3 spells CASSYSRGGESSYEQYF. Here the CDR3 DNA reads TGTGCCAGCAGTTACTCGAGGGGCGGAGAGAGCTCCTACGAGCAGTACTTC. This chain links TRBV6-5 with TRBJ2-7; D is tentatively TRBD1 or TRBD2 (5 bases each). V was trimmed by 0 bases and J by 0 bases, leaving 15 bases between them. Germline assignment: CDR1 MNHEY and CDR2 SVGAGI. The CDR3 is 17 amino acids.

This clonotype was counted many times. The rearrangement uses TRBV7-2 and TRBJ2-1; TRBD2 aligns across 14 bases. The ends lost 5 bases at V and 6 bases at J; junction bases unmatched: 6. There are 16 residues in the CDR3. Germline loops: CDR1 SGHTA, CDR2 FQGNSA. The CDR3 DNA reads as TGTGCCAGCAGCCAACAGGGACTAGCGGGGGCCAATGAGCAGTTCTTC. It codes for CASSQQGLAGANEQFF.

This clonotype has a handful of counts. A clone one base away is much larger, so this may be a read error. V usage is TRBV4-2 and J usage is TRBJ2-1; TRBD2 is a possible D gene (6 bases). CDR3 length: 13 residues. The V gene lost 0 bases and the J gene lost 8 bases, with 8 bases spanning the gap. Germline V gene data show CDR1 as LGHNA and CDR2 as YNFKEQ. CDR3 sequence: CASSQDWGDEQFF. DNA of the CDR3: TGTGCCAGCAGCCAAGATTGGGGGGATGAGCAGTTCTTC.

The chain has TRBV2 and TRBJ2-5; D gene uncertain. This CDR3 comprises 12 residues. Trimming took 1 base from V and 5 from J, leaving 5 bases between them. Germline values: CDR1 SNHLY, CDR2 FYNNEI. The CDR3 DNA is TGTGCCAGCAGTGAAGGGCTTGAGACCCAGTACTTC. Translating it yields CASSEGLETQYF.

V is TRBV20-1 and J is TRBJ2-3, with 12 bases matching TRBD2. V dropped 4 bases and J dropped 3; count of bases not matched to a gene: 5. The CDR3 loop spans 15 amino acids. CDR1 is DFQATT, CDR2 SNEGSKA, per germline (reference sequence). CDR3 sequence: CSATASGGATDTQYF. The CDR3 DNA reads as TGCAGTGCTACCGCTAGCGGGGGGGCGACAGATACGCAGTATTTT.

V gene TRBV10-3 combines with J gene TRBJ2-5; 8 nucleotides line up with TRBD1. CDR3 length: 13 residues. V lost 7 bases, J lost 4 bases, and 5 bases stayed unmatched. Per germline, CDR1 ENHRY and CDR2 SYGVKD. The CDR3 here is CAITTGAGETQYF. CDR3 coding DNA: TGTGCCATCACGACAGGGGCTGGAGAGACCCAGTACTTC.

The chain combines TRBV29-1 with TRBJ2-1; D ambiguous. Germline CDR1 SQVTM, CDR2 ANQGSEA. V was pared by 5 bases and J by 5 bases, with 4 bases between. There are 10 residues in the CDR3. The CDR3 here is CSVFNNEQFF. Written as DNA, the CDR3 is TGCAGCGTTTTTAACAATGAGCAGTTCTTC.

This clonotype was detected a few times. The chain employs TRBV20-1 and TRBJ2-7, with 10 bases that match TRBD2. The CDR3 sequence is 12 residues long. CDR1 DFQATT and CDR2 SNEGSKA come from the germline V gene (reference sequence). Trimming cost V 6 bases and J 5 bases; bases outside gene matches: 4. CDR3 residues: CSATSGNNEQYF. CDR3 sequence (DNA): TGCAGTGCCACTAGCGGGAACAACGAGCAGTACTTC.

The chain uses TRBV15 and TRBJ2-1; 12 nucleotides line up with TRBD1. The CDR3 covers 17 residues. With V trimmed by 5 bases and J by 4 bases, 9 bases remained unmatched. Germline V gene lookup returns CDR1 LNHNV and CDR2 YYDKDF (reference sequence). The CDR3 loop reads CATSGTGGLVSYNEQFF. Here the CDR3 DNA reads TGTGCCACCAGCGGGACAGGGGGCCTTGTGTCGTACAATGAGCAGTTCTTC.

This clonotype occurred many times. V gene TRBV4-2 combines with J gene TRBJ2-2; maybe TRBD2 (7 bases). Germline assignment: CDR1 LGHNA and CDR2 YNFKEQ. With 1 base removed from V and 8 bases from J, the gap between germline ends came to 17 bases. The CDR3 loop spans 16 amino acids. CDR3 coding DNA: TGTGCCAGCAGCCAAGTTGGGGGGGCCAACGAAGGGGAGCTGTTTTTT. Amino acid sequence: CASSQVGGANEGELFF.

The V call is TRBV5-6, the J call TRBJ1-6; possible D gene TRBD1, 6 bases. V lost 5 bases and J 7 bases, leaving 16 bases between the germline ends. CDR1 SGHDT and CDR2 YYEEEE come from the germline V gene. This CDR3 spans 15 amino acids. The DNA of the CDR3 is TGTGCCAGCAGTCTTATTGACAGGACGAATTCACCCCTCCACTTT. Amino acid sequence: CASSLIDRTNSPLHF.

This clonotype was recorded a few times. The chain couples TRBV9 to TRBJ1-3; unclear D gene. The CDR3 is made up of 13 amino acids. Germline assignment: CDR1 SGDLS and CDR2 YYNGEE. V shed 2 bases and J shed 1 base, with 4 bases lying between them. The CDR3 DNA follows: TGTGCCAGCAGCGTTAATTCTGGAAACACCATATATTTT. It codes for CASSVNSGNTIYF.

Comments on this clonotype: At one end, the junction sequence differs from germline, possibly due to a read error. The V call is TRBV7-2, the J call TRBJ1-1; TRBD1 matches at 7 bases. Looked up from germline, CDR1 is SGHTA and CDR2 is FQGNSA. The CDR3 totals 15 residues. As DNA, the CDR3 is TGTGCCAGCAGCTCAGTGGGACAGATGAACAATGAAGCTTTCTTT. This encodes CASSSVGQMNNEAFF.

In this sample, this clonotype turned up a few times. The chain uses TRBV20-1 and TRBJ2-5; the D is unclear. Trimming pared 6 bases from V and 5 bases from J, leaving 10 bases between. Germline lookup yields CDR1 DFQATT and CDR2 SNEGSKA (reference sequence). CDR3 length equals 11 residues. This chain's CDR3 is CSAHDTETQYF. The CDR3 DNA reads as TGCAGTGCCCACGACACTGAGACCCAGTACTTC.

This clonotype was found many times. The chain couples TRBV11-1 to TRBJ1-1; D is undetermined. The CDR3 has 14 residues. Trimming took 5 bases from V and 4 from J, leaving 14 bases between them. Per germline, CDR1 SGHAT and CDR2 FQDESV (reference sequence). DNA of the CDR3: TGTGCCAGCAGCCGGCCAGGTGTGATCACTGAAGCTTTCTTT. Protein sequence: CASSRPGVITEAFF.

The chain is built from TRBV7-2 and TRBJ2-1; no reliable D call. V lost 6 bases and J 4 bases, leaving 10 bases between the germline ends. CDR1 is SGHTA and CDR2 is FQGNSA in the germline V gene. The CDR3 contains 13 residues. CDR3 bases: TGTGCCAGCAGATTTACCGCGTACAATGAGCAGTTCTTC. Residues: CASRFTAYNEQFF.

This chain joins TRBV6-4 and TRBJ2-7; 12 positions agree with TRBD2. The CDR3 has 15 amino acids. The germline CDR1 and CDR2 sequences are MRHNA and SNTAGT. Losses at the gene ends were 6 bases for V and 2 bases for J; bases not matched to a gene: 5. CDR3 DNA: TGTGCCAGCAGCCGACTAGCGGGGGATACCTACGAGCAGTACTTC. This codes for CASSRLAGDTYEQYF.

A few counts support this clonotype. The chain joins TRBV10-3 to TRBJ1-5; tentative D call: TRBD1 (5 bases). This CDR3 spans 15 amino acids. Germline CDR1 is ENHRY and CDR2 is SYGVKD. The V gene lost 1 base and the J gene lost 5 bases, with 12 bases spanning the gap. The CDR3 DNA is TGTGCCATCAGTGAGTGGGGGGTATCAGATCAGCCCCAGCATTTT. Its translation: CAISEWGVSDQPQHF.

This clonotype was found many times. The chain recombines TRBV9 with TRBJ2-3; D remains unclear. This CDR3 has 13 amino acids. V lost 4 bases and J 7 bases, leaving 13 bases between the germline ends. Germline lookup yields CDR1 SGDLS and CDR2 YYNGEE. The CDR3 DNA reads as TGTGCCAGCAGCCCCCTGGGCGTACATACGCAGTATTTT. This gives the protein CASSPLGVHTQYF. The full variable domain, completed using reference TRBV9 and TRBJ2-3, is DSGVTQTPKHLITATGQRVTLRCSPRSGDLSVYWYQQSLDQGLQFLIQYYNGEERAKGNILERFSAQQFPDLHSELNLSSLELGDSALYFCASSPLGVHTQYFGPGTRLTVL.

The chain uses TRBV2 and TRBJ1-4; D not certain. This CDR3 contains 12 residues. Trimming took off 2 bases at V and 7 bases at J, with 5 bases between the two ends. CDR1 is SNHLY and CDR2 is FYNNEI in the germline V gene. The CDR3 sequence is CASSERSEKLFF. The CDR3 bases are TGTGCCAGCAGTGAACGGAGTGAAAAACTGTTTTTT.

This clonotype has a count of ten or more. The chain recombines TRBV18 with TRBJ1-3; maybe TRBD1 (6 bases). V dropped 4 bases and J dropped 0 bases, with 10 bases sitting between them. The CDR3 covers 15 residues. Germline V gives CDR1 KGHSH, CDR2 LQKENI. The CDR3 bases are TGTGCCAGCTCACTGTTACAGGGCTCTGGAAACACCATATATTTT. It codes for CASSLLQGSGNTIYF.

In this sample, this clonotype turned up a few times. V gene TRBV20-1 combines with J gene TRBJ1-5; D remains unclear. V gave up 7 bases and J gave up 4 bases, with 11 bases separating them. This CDR3 contains 12 residues. The germline V gene encodes CDR1 DFQATT and CDR2 SNEGSKA (reference sequence). The CDR3 nucleotides read TGCAGTGTCAGCCCCTCAAATCAGCCCCAGCATTTT. Its translation is CSVSPSNQPQHF.

The rearrangement uses TRBV24-1 and TRBJ2-2; D gene ambiguous. This CDR3 has 17 residues. Trimming left V 1 base short and J 4 bases short, with 15 bases between. Germline lookup yields CDR1 KGHDR and CDR2 SFDVKD. This CDR3 reads CATSDFGEALGTGELFF. The CDR3 DNA is TGTGCCACCAGTGATTTTGGAGAAGCATTGGGCACCGGGGAGCTGTTTTTT.

This clonotype was found a few times. J is TRBJ2-5 and V is TRBV6-2 or TRBV6-3; D remains ambiguous. The V end was cut by 4 bases, the J end by 0 bases, with 9 bases between. Germline V gene sequence: CDR1 MNHEY, CDR2 SVGEGT. This CDR3 region has 14 residues. The CDR3 bases are TGTGCCAGCAGTTCGACCAGGTACCAAGAGACCCAGTACTTC. Translated, it gives CASSSTRYQETQYF.